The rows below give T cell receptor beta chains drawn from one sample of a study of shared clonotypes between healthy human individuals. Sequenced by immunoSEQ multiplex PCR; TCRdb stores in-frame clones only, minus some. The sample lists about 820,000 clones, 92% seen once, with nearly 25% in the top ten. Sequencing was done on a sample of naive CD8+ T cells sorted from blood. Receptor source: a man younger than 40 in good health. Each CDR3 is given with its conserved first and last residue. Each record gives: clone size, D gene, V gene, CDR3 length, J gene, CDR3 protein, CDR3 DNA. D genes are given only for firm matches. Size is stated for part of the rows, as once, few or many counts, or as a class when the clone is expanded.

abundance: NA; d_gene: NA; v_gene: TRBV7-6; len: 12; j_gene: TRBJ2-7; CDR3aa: CASSGVGGEQYF; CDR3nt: TGTGCCAGCAGCGGGGTGGGCGGCGAGCAGTACTTC
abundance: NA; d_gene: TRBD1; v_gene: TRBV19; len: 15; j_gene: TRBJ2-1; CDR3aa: CASSIWDSPYNEQFF; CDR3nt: TGTGCCAGTAGTATATGGGACAGTCCTTACAATGAGCAGTTCTTC
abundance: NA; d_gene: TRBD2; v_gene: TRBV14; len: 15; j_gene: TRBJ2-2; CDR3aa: CASSHLAGTTGELFF; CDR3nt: TGTGCCAGCAGCCACCTAGCGGGAACCACCGGGGAGCTGTTTTTT
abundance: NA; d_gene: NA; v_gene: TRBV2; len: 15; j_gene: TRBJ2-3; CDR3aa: CASSLGWGSTDTQYF; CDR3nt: TGTGCCAGCAGTCTAGGGTGGGGAAGCACAGATACGCAGTATTTT
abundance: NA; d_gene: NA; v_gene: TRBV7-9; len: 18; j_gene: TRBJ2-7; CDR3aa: CASSLSGSGVDGSYEQYF; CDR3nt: TGTGCCAGCAGCTTAAGCGGCTCGGGAGTGGATGGGTCCTACGAGCAGTACTTC
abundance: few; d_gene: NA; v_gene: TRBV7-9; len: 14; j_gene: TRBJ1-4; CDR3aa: CASSSQGVLEKLFF; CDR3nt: TGTGCCAGCAGTTCACAGGGAGTATTGGAAAAACTGTTTTTT
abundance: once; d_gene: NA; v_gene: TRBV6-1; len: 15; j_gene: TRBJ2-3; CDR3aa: CASSASRLDEDTQYF; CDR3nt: TGTGCCAGCAGTGCGTCACGGCTAGATGAGGATACGCAGTATTTT
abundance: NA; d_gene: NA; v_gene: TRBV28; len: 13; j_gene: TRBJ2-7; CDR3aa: CASSLAAGLEQYF; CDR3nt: TGTGCCAGCAGTTTAGCAGCAGGTCTCGAGCAGTACTTC
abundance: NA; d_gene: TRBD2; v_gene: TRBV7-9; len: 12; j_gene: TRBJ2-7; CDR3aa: CATGGGTYEQYF; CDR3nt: TGTGCAACGGGCGGGGGTACCTACGAGCAGTACTTC
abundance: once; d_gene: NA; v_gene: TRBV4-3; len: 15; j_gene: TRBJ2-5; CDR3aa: CASSLVAAPQETQYF; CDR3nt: TGCGCCAGCAGCCTTGTGGCAGCCCCTCAAGAGACCCAGTACTTC
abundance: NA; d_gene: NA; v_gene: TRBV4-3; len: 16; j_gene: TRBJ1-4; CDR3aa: CASSQTDVGLGEKLFF; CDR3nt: TGCGCCAGCAGCCAAACCGATGTGGGCCTGGGTGAAAAACTGTTTTTT
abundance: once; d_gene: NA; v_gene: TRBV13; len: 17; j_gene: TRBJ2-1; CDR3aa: CASSSPADHPSYNEQFF; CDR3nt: TGTGCCAGCAGCTCCCCTGCCGATCATCCGTCCTACAATGAGCAGTTCTTC
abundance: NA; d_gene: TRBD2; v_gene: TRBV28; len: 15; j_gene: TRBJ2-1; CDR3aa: CASRTYSLAGEEQFF; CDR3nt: TGTGCCAGCAGGACCTACTCACTAGCGGGAGAAGAGCAGTTCTTC
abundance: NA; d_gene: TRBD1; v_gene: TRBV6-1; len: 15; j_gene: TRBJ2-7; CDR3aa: CASSGPGQGGYEQYF; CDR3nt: TGTGCCAGCAGTGGACCGGGACAGGGGGGGTACGAGCAGTACTTC
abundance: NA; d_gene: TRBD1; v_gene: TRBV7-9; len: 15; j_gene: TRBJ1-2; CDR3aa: CASSLGVGTGFGYTF; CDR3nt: TGTGCCAGCAGCTTAGGGGTTGGGACAGGGTTTGGCTACACCTTC